This T cell receptor beta chain was sequenced during a study of a mutant IDH1 vaccine in newly diagnosed glioma. Study as a whole: Treated patients were roughly 62% male, 37.5% female, mean age 40.4 years.

TCRdb keeps only in-frame clones here, not all; method: immunoSEQ multiplex PCR. The data contain 90,000 to 100,000 clones, around 90% of them singletons. Sample time point: baseline, week 1 (first vaccination visit). Treatment defined: pre-vaccination baseline after standard-of-care therapy. Donor diagnoses consisted of new WHO grade 3 or 4 IDH1-mutant, ATRX-lost astrocytomas. V was clipped by 0 bases and J by 5 bases, with 13 bases between them. Germline V gene sequence: CDR1 SGHTA, CDR2 FQGTGA. The CDR3 covers 15 residues. This sequence was found in a woman in her forties or fifties with glioma. The V and J genes are TRBV7-3 and TRBJ2-5; D may be TRBD2 (5 bases). The starting material was PBMCs, obtained from a glioma patient treated with radiotherapy, temozolomide or both. The CDR3, as DNA: TGTGCCAGCAGCTTAACAGCAGCCCCGGGGGAGACCCAGTACTTC. It encodes CASSLTAAPGETQYF.